This is a list of T cell receptor beta chains from one sample in a study of response to subunit inactivated influenza vaccine. TCRdb ran MiXCR on the RT-PCR reads and lists one entry per CDR3 protein. Of about 540,000 distinct CDR3 sequences in the sample, roughly a quarter were seen once. This sample was shared with a second study, whose subject was T cells expressing NK-cell markers.

Material: CD4+ T cells sorted from PBMCs, obtained roughly 12 days after vaccination. The source of these receptors is a man in his forties or fifties who received an inactivated influenza vaccine. The CDR3 runs from the conserved cysteine through the conserved F or W. The D gene is left open where the match is weak. Rows give clone size only sometimes, using once, few, many, or a class for an expanded clone.

j_gene	len	v_gene	abundance	d_gene	CDR3nt	CDR3aa
TRBJ2-2	17	TRBV7-3	NA	TRBD2	TGTGCCAGCAGCCCCGATTTACTAGCGGGAGCCACCGGGGAGCTGTTTTTT	CASSPDLLAGATGELFF
TRBJ2-3	16	TRBV20-1	NA	TRBD2	TGCAGTGCTAGAAGCGGACATAGCGGGAGTGCGGATACGCAGTATTTT	CSARSGHSGSADTQYF
TRBJ2-5	15	TRBV9	NA	TRBD2	TGTGCCAGCAGCGTGGGACTAGCGAAACAAGAGACCCAGTACTTC	CASSVGLAKQETQYF
TRBJ2-5	17	TRBV11-3	NA	NA	TGTGCCAGCAGCCCAGAAACCCGGGCGGGGAATCAAGAGACCCAGTACTTC	CASSPETRAGNQETQYF
TRBJ2-1	16	TRBV3-1	NA	TRBD2	TGTGCCAGCAGCCAAGGGGGACTAGCGGGAGTCAATGAGCAGTTCTTC	CASSQGGLAGVNEQFF
TRBJ2-7	15	TRBV9	NA	NA	TGTGCCAGCAGCGCCAGGGACGGGGGGCCCTACGAGCAGTACTTC	CASSARDGGPYEQYF
TRBJ2-3	14	TRBV12-3/TRBV12-4	NA	NA	TGTGCCAGCAGTTTACGCTCGCGTGGAGATACGCAGTATTTT	CASSLRSRGDTQYF
TRBJ2-1	14	TRBV19	NA	TRBD1	TGTGCCAGTACCGGGACAGGGAAGTCCAATGAGCAGTTCTTC	CASTGTGKSNEQFF
TRBJ2-1	13	TRBV20-1	NA	NA	TGCAGTGCTAGCCGGGGACGGGGGAATGAGCAGTTCTTC	CSASRGRGNEQFF
TRBJ2-3	17	TRBV20-1	NA	NA	TGCAGTGCCAACGGCCTCCTCCAAGGCCCTAGCACAGATACGCAGTATTTT	CSANGLLQGPSTDTQYF
TRBJ2-5	17	TRBV12-3/TRBV12-4	NA	TRBD2	TGTGCCAGCAACGCCGGGACTAGCGGGAGGCCACGAGAGACCCAGTACTTC	CASNAGTSGRPRETQYF
TRBJ1-2	15	TRBV6-1	once	TRBD1	TGTGCCAGCAGTGCCATAGAACAGGGGGACTATGGCTACACCTTC	CASSAIEQGDYGYTF
TRBJ1-2	14	TRBV29-1	few	TRBD1	TGCAGCGTGAAAAGGGGACAGGGAGGCTATGGCTACACCTTC	CSVKRGQGGYGYTF
TRBJ1-2	15	TRBV7-2	NA	TRBD1	TGTGCCAGCAGCCTCACCCGCGGACAGGGTTATGGCTACACCTTC	CASSLTRGQGYGYTF
TRBJ1-1	12	TRBV20-1	NA	NA	TGCAGTGCTACAATTCCCAACACTGAAGCTTTCTTT	CSATIPNTEAFF
TRBJ1-2	15	TRBV12-3/TRBV12-4	NA	NA	TGTGCCAGCAGTTTTTTGGCCAGGGGCTCTGAGGGCTACACCTTC	CASSFLARGSEGYTF
TRBJ1-1	13	TRBV28	once	NA	TGTGCTAGCACCAATGGGGGGCCCACTGAAGCTTTCTTT	CASTNGGPTEAFF
TRBJ2-1	14	TRBV7-2	NA	NA	TGTGCCAGCAGCTCCCAAGCCCGGGGGGGACAGTCAACCTTC	CASSSQARGGQSTF
TRBJ2-7	12	TRBV2	NA	NA	TGTGCCAGCAGGGGCCTAGCTGTCGAGCAGTACTTC	CASRGLAVEQYF